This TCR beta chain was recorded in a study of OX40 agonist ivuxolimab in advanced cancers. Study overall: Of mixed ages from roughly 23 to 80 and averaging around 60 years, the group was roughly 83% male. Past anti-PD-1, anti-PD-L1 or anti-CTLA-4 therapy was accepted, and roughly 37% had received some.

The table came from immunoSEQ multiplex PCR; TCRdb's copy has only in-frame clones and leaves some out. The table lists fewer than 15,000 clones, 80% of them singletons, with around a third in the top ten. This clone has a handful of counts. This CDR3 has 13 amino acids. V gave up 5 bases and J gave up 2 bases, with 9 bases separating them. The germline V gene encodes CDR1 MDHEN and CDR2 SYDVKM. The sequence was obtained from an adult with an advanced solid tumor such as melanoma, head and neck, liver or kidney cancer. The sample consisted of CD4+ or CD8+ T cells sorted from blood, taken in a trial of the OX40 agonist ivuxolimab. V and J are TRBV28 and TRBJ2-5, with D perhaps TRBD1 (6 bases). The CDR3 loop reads CASSRTDQETQYF. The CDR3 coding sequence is TGTGCCAGCAGTAGGACAGATCAAGAGACCCAGTACTTC. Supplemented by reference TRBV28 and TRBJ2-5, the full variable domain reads DVKVTQSSRYLVKRTGEKVFLECVQDMDHENMFWYRQDPGLGLRLIYFSYDVKMKEKGDIPEGYSVSREKKERFSLILESASTNQTSMYLCASSRTDQETQYFGPGTRLLVL.